These 5 T cell receptor beta chains share one sample of origin, sequenced in a study of early T cells in non-severe SARS-CoV-2 infection. TCRdb recomputed calls from the 5' RACE reads with MiXCR, one row per CDR3 protein. This sample has about 26,000 distinct CDR3 sequences; approximately 4% occur once, and the top ten carry approximately 4%. The sequenced material came from whole blood. The receptors stem from an adult who was a healthcare worker with PCR-confirmed SARS-CoV-2 infection or an uninfected control (not recorded which).

The sample holds many counts of this clonotype. The chain is built from TRBV11-2 and TRBJ2-3; TRBD2 agrees at 14 bases. Germline V gene sequence: CDR1 SGHAT, CDR2 FQNNGV. The J segment lost 2 bases and the V segment lost 3 bases, leaving 4 bases of the junction unmatched. The CDR3 loop spans 17 amino acids. The CDR3 spells CASSFLGLAGATDTQYF. In nucleotides, the CDR3 is TGTGCCAGCAGCTTCCTGGGACTAGCGGGGGCCACAGATACGCAGTATTTT.

At least ten counts were recorded for this clonotype. J is TRBJ2-1 and V is TRBV3-1; 8 bases agree with TRBD2. This CDR3 has 16 amino acids. Looked up from germline, CDR1 is LGHDT and CDR2 is YNNKEL (reference sequence). V gave up 1 base and J gave up 5 bases; unmatched junction bases: 7. The DNA for the CDR3 is TGTGCCAGCAGCCAAGTGGTAGCGGGACTCAACAATGAGCAGTTCTTC. Its translation is CASSQVVAGLNNEQFF.

This clonotype was seen repeatedly, ten times or more. The J gene is TRBJ2-3, the V gene TRBV11-2; D is uncertain. The CDR3 is made up of 12 amino acids. Germline CDR1 SGHAT, CDR2 FQNNGV. V lost 4 bases and J lost 3, with 5 bases in between. The CDR3 is CASSSLTDTQYF. For the CDR3, the DNA is TGTGCCAGCAGCTCACTGACAGATACGCAGTATTTT. The whole variable domain, remainder taken from reference TRBV11-2 and TRBJ2-3, is EAGVAQSPRYKIIEKRQSVAFWCNPISGHATLYWYQQILGQGPKLLIQFQNNGVVDDSQLPKDRFSAERLKGVDSTLKIQPAKLEDSAVYLCASSSLTDTQYFGPGTRLTVL.

This sequence joins TRBV6-6 and TRBJ2-7; 14 bases are shared with TRBD2. Germline loops: CDR1 MNHNY, CDR2 SVGAGI (reference sequence). The CDR3 is 17 amino acids. Germline trimming cut 5 bases from V and 0 bases from J; bases unmatched to any gene: 6. CDR3 nucleotides: TGTGCCAGCAGTCCGGGACTAGCGGGGGCGCGCTCCTACGAGCAGTACTTC. Residues: CASSPGLAGARSYEQYF.

This clonotype has more than one count but fewer than ten. The chain is built from TRBV18 and TRBJ2-1; tentatively, D is TRBD1 (6 bases). V lost 3 bases and J 3 bases, leaving 12 bases between the germline ends. Germline CDR1 reads KGHSH; CDR2 reads LQKENI. This CDR3 spans 15 amino acids. The CDR3 region has the DNA TGTGCCAGCTCACCCGGACAGATAAGCTACAATGAGCAGTTCTTC. It is translated as CASSPGQISYNEQFF.